These T cell receptor beta chains were read from a single sample in a study of CD8+CD57+ T cells in acquired aplastic anemia. Using its own MiXCR run on the reads, TCRdb lists one record per CDR3 protein. The table shows some 410,000 distinct CDR3 sequences, with 55% to 70% occurring only once. What was sequenced was sorted CD4+, CD8+, or CD8+CD57+ T cells (not recorded which) from PBMCs. All receptors derive from a human donor in good health, serving as a control. Each CDR3 is given without its conserved first and last residue.

v_call	j_call	cdr3_aa
TRBV7-9	TRBJ2-7	ASSRDMGQDTQY
TRBV7-6	TRBJ2-7	ASSPTGKHYKQQ
TRBV19	TRBJ2-1	ASSTIDMTSGGAYNEQF
TRBV7-8	TRBJ2-6	ASTRGASGAKYLT
TRBV12-3/TRBV12-4	TRBJ1-5	ASNVDGSNQPQH
TRBV2	TRBJ1-4	ASGGANEKLF
TRBV5-1	TRBJ2-7	ASSLRSTGTGGYEQY
TRBV20-1	TRBJ2-3	SAILPGTSTDTQY
TRBV7-9	TRBJ2-4	ASSPLKNIQY
TRBV29-1	TRBJ1-2	SVEAFGDEWGYT
TRBV7-6	TRBJ2-3	ASSRLTGNTDTQY
TRBV19	TRBJ1-3	ASSPRGGATGNTIY
TRBV7-2	TRBJ2-7	ASSPRWETQYFGEQY
TRBV11-2	TRBJ1-3	ASSLGLARVKDTIY
TRBV15	TRBJ1-4	ATSRGGGEILF
TRBV29-1	TRBJ1-2	SVARTGIAYGYT
TRBV20-1	TRBJ2-7	SARDERVWASYEQY
TRBV20-1	TRBJ1-3	SAKENGNTIY
TRBV30	TRBJ1-1	AWGRGHTEAF
TRBV20-1	TRBJ2-1	SAGLPRGSDEQF
TRBV3-1	TRBJ2-3	ASSQESSTDTQY
TRBV10-3	TRBJ1-2	AISEGQGDGYT
TRBV27	TRBJ2-7	ASTSAARASYEQY
TRBV9	TRBJ1-6	ASSAGPLGYPLH